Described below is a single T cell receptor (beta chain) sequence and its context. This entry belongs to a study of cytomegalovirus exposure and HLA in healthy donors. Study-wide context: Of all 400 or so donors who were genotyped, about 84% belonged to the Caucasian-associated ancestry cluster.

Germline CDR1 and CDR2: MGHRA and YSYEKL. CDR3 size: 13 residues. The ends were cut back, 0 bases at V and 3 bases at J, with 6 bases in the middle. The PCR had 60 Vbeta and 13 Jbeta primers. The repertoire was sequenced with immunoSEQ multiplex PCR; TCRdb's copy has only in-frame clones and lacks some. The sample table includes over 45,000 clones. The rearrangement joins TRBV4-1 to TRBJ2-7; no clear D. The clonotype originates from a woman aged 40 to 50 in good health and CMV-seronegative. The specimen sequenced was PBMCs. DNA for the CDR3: TGCGCCAGCAGCCAAGAACCCGGCTACGAGCAGTACTTC. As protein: CASSQEPGYEQYF.